A single sample is the source of the 10 T cell receptor beta chains below, sequenced in a study of a mutant IDH1 vaccine in newly diagnosed glioma. Only in-frame clones appear in the TCRdb table, and some are missing; sequencing was by immunoSEQ multiplex PCR. The sample lists about 65,000 clones, 85% seen once, with approximately 3.7% in the top ten. For these receptors, no antigen is known. The time point is: week 23, last vaccination. Each dose of the vaccine consisted of 300 ug of mutant IDH1 20-mer peptide, with topical imiquimod. The sequenced sample was PBMCs, obtained from a glioma patient whose treatment included an IDH1 peptide vaccine. These receptors came from a young man with glioma.

The rearrangement uses TRBV10-3 and TRBJ1-1; 7 nucleotides match TRBD1. V shed 5 bases and J 6 bases; nucleotides not matched to a gene: 9. CDR1 ENHRY and CDR2 SYGVKD come from the germline V gene. The CDR3 consists of 14 residues. The CDR3 region is CAISRGQHDSEAFF. CDR3 in DNA: TGTGCCATCAGTAGGGGACAGCACGACTCTGAAGCTTTCTTT.

This clone showed up just once. DNA for the CDR3: TGTGCCAGCAGCCCACCTGGGACAGGGAGATTCTTC. This gives the protein CASSPPGTGRFF. The gene calls are TRBV7-8 and TRBJ2-1; 9 bases align to TRBD1. Trimming removed 5 bases from V and 16 bases from J; junction bases left unmatched: 9. Germline V CDR1 and CDR2: SGHVS, FQNEAQ. CDR3 size: 12 residues.

The V call is TRBV13, the J call TRBJ1-2, with D hard to call. Trimming removed 5 bases at V and 2 bases at J, with 15 bases between. The CDR3 loop spans 15 amino acids. Germline-derived CDR1 and CDR2 are PRHDT and FYEKMQ (reference sequence). CDR3 in DNA: TGTGCCAGCAGCCAAAACGACGGGAGGAACTATGGCTACACCTTC. Translated, it gives CASSQNDGRNYGYTF.

This clone was found many times. This rearrangement joins TRBV6-4 to TRBJ2-3; TRBD1 agrees at 12 bases. Germline trimming cut 0 bases from V and 4 bases from J; bases unmatched to any gene: 2. The CDR3 runs to 16 residues. The germline V gene encodes CDR1 MRHNA and CDR2 SNTAGT. CDR3 bases: TGTGCCAGCAGTGACTCCGGGACAGGGGGCGCAGATACGCAGTATTTT. Translation: CASSDSGTGGADTQYF.

For the CDR3, the DNA is TGCGCCAGCAGGGCCAGGACGGATTACTATGGCTACACCTTC. Protein: CASRARTDYYGYTF. The V and J genes are TRBV10-2 and TRBJ1-2; D is unclear. Germline lookup yields CDR1 WSHSY and CDR2 SAAADI. Deletions cut 6 bases from V and 3 bases from J, with 14 bases between. There are 14 residues in the CDR3.

The rearrangement joins TRBV15 to TRBJ1-2; no definite D call. The ends were cut back, 7 bases at V and 1 base at J, with 10 bases in the middle. CDR1 is LNHNV and CDR2 is YYDKDF in the germline V gene (reference sequence). The CDR3 length is 13 residues. The CDR3 reads CATKPGINYGYTF. The CDR3, as DNA: TGTGCCACCAAACCCGGGATTAACTATGGCTACACCTTC.

The J gene is TRBJ1-5, the V gene TRBV28; no definite D call. V was shortened by 1 base and J by 3 bases, with 13 bases between the two germline ends. The CDR3 runs 16 residues. Germline-derived CDR1 and CDR2 are MDHEN and SYDVKM. The CDR3 region is CASSLLGRAINQPQHF. In DNA, the CDR3 is TGTGCCAGCAGTTTATTGGGTAGGGCGATCAATCAGCCCCAGCATTTT.

CDR3 amino acids: CASSVAVGRGLEDEQFF. The CDR3 coding sequence is TGTGCCAGCAGCGTAGCAGTGGGACGGGGGCTAGAGGATGAGCAGTTCTTC. The J gene is TRBJ2-1, the V gene TRBV9; D possibly uses TRBD1 or TRBD2 (6 bases each). CDR3 length: 17 residues. Per germline, CDR1 SGDLS and CDR2 YYNGEE. Trimming pared 0 bases from V and 8 bases from J, leaving 21 bases between.

The J gene is TRBJ1-5, the V gene TRBV28; no firm D call. V was pared by 4 bases and J by 7 bases, with 14 bases between. The length of the CDR3 is 14 residues. CDR1 is MDHEN and CDR2 is SYDVKM in the germline V gene. CDR3 bases: TGTGCCAGCAGTTCGGACGGGTACCGACAGCCCCAGCATTTT. Amino acid sequence: CASSSDGYRQPQHF.

V and J are TRBV6-5 and TRBJ1-2, with D perhaps TRBD1 (6 bases). Germline V gene sequence: CDR1 MNHEY, CDR2 SVGAGI. There are 15 residues in the CDR3. Trimming shortened V by 5 bases and J by 4 bases, and 17 bases separated the two germline ends. CDR3 residues: CASSRPGQMIYGYTF. CDR3 in DNA: TGTGCCAGCAGTCGCCCCGGACAGATGATCTATGGCTACACCTTC.